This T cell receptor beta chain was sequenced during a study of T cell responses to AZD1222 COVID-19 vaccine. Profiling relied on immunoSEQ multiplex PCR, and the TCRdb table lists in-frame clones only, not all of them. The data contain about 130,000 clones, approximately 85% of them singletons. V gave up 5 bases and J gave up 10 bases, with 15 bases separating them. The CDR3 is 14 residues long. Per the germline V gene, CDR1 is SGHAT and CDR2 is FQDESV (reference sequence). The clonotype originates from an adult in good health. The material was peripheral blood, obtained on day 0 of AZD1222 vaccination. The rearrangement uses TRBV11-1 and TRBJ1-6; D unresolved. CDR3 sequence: CASSPLMSSSPLHF. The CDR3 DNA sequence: TGTGCCAGCAGCCCCCTGATGTCGTCCTCACCCCTCCACTTT. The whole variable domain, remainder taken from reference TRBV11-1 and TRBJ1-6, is EAEVAQSPRYKITEKSQAVAFWCDPISGHATLYWYRQILGQGPELLVQFQDESVVDDSQLPKDRFSAERLKGVDSTLKIQPAELGDSAMYLCASSPLMSSSPLHFGNGTRLTVT.